This TCR beta chain is from a study of graft-versus-host responses after intestinal transplantation. About the research overall: Induction using anti-thymocyte globulin, followed by tacrolimus and steroids for around 3 years, was given to all recipients.

The CDR3 covers 15 residues. Per germline, CDR1 MNHEY and CDR2 SMNVEV (reference sequence). Deletions cut 1 base from V and 2 bases from J, with 12 bases between. Lamina propria and intraepithelial lymphocytes were released by processing graft tissue. Sequencing used immunoSEQ multiplex PCR; TCRdb keeps in-frame clones, though not all of them. The top ten clones hold about a sixth of a sample with tens of thousands of clones, around 90% of them seen once. The receptor's source is a human patient who received an intestinal transplant, so some T cells may come from the graft donor. Sample: ileum tissue, taken less than 210 days after intestinal transplant. The rearrangement uses TRBV27 and TRBJ2-7; D unresolved. In DNA form, the CDR3 reads TGTGCCAGCAGTTTATTGGCGGTCGGAACCTACGAGCAGTACTTC. As protein: CASSLLAVGTYEQYF.